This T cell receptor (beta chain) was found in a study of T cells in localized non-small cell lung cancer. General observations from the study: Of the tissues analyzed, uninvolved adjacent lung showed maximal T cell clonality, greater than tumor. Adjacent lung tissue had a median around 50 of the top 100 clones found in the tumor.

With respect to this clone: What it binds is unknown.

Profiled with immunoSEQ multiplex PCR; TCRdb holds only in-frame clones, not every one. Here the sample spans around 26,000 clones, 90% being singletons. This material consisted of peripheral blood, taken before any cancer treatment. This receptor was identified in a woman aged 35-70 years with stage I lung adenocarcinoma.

The DNA of the CDR3 is TGTGCCAGGTTTCAGGGAAGCTCCTACAATGAGCAGTTCTTC. Residues: CARFQGSSYNEQFF. V is TRBV2 and J is TRBJ2-1, with D maybe TRBD1 (5 bases). Germline CDR1 reads SNHLY; CDR2 reads FYNNEI. V lost 9 bases to trimming and J lost 0 bases, with 12 bases between them. This CDR3 region has 14 residues. Full variable domain (remainder filled in from reference TRBV2 and TRBJ2-1): EPEVTQTPSHQVTQMGQEVILRCVPISNHLYFYWYRQILGQKVEFLVSFYNNEISEKSEIFDDQFSVERPDGSNFTLKIRSTKLEDSAMYFCARFQGSSYNEQFFGPGTRLTVL.